These T cell receptor beta chains were read from a single sample in a study of cytomegalovirus exposure and HLA in healthy donors. TCRdb's table, derived via immunoSEQ multiplex PCR, lists solely in-frame clones and lacks some. The sample has fewer than 180,000 clones, 55% to 70% seen once. What was sequenced was PBMCs. The receptors originated from a woman aged 60-75 years in good health and CMV-seropositive. The CDR3 runs from the conserved cysteine through the conserved F or W. A D gene is named only where the DNA matches it firmly. Only some rows state a clone size, as once, few, many or a class for expanded clones.

abundance,v_gene,d_gene,j_gene,CDR3nt,CDR3aa
.,TRBV7-8,.,TRBJ2-5,TGTGCCAGCAGCCGGGACTCGGAGACCCAGTACTTC,CASSRDSETQYF
.,TRBV5-1,TRBD2,TRBJ2-5,TGCGCCAGCAGCTTGGAACCTAGCGGACTCCAAGAGACCCAGTACTTC,CASSLEPSGLQETQYF
few,TRBV5-4,TRBD2,TRBJ2-1,TGTGCCAGCAGCTTGGGCGGGAGGGCCCTCTTCAATGAGCAGTTCTTC,CASSLGGRALFNEQFF
.,TRBV4-1,TRBD1,TRBJ2-4,TGCGCCAGCAGCCAACACAGGGGGGACAAAAACATTCAGTACTTC,CASSQHRGDKNIQYF
few,TRBV19,TRBD2,TRBJ2-3,TGTGCCAGTAGTGCGGAGCGGGGACGCACAGATACGCAGTATTTT,CASSAERGRTDTQYF
.,TRBV9,.,TRBJ2-5,TGTGCCAGCAGCGTAATTGGGGCTCAAGAGACCCAGTACTTC,CASSVIGAQETQYF
.,TRBV7-6,TRBD1,TRBJ1-3,TGTGCCAGCAGCTTAGGGACAGGTCGCACTGGAAACACCATATATTTT,CASSLGTGRTGNTIYF
few,TRBV7-3,.,TRBJ2-1,TGTGCCAGCAGCTTGGGCCCCATGGGCAATGAGCAGTTCTTC,CASSLGPMGNEQFF
.,TRBV19,.,TRBJ2-7,TGTGCCAGGTGGGACTGCCCTAACGAGCAGTACTTC,CARWDCPNEQYF
.,TRBV4-2,.,TRBJ1-1,TGTGCCAGCAGCCAAGGTGCCGGGGAGAACACTGAAGCTTTCTTT,CASSQGAGENTEAFF
.,TRBV5-6,TRBD2,TRBJ2-1,TGTGCCAGCAGCTCAGCGGGAGGGCGAGATTACAATGAGCAGTTCTTC,CASSSAGGRDYNEQFF
.,TRBV5-4,.,TRBJ1-4,TGTGCCAGCAGCGCCAAGGCTACAGCTAATGAAAAACTGTTTTTT,CASSAKATANEKLFF
.,TRBV5-1,TRBD2,TRBJ2-1,TGCGCCAGCAGCGCCGATAGCGGGAATTACTACAATGAGCAGTTCTTC,CASSADSGNYYNEQFF
.,TRBV7-2,TRBD2,TRBJ2-2,TGTGCCAGCAGCCCCCGTGGGGGGGGGACGGGCACCGGGGAGCTGTTTTTT,CASSPRGGGTGTGELFF
.,TRBV10-3,.,TRBJ1-6,TGTGCCATCAGTGACGGGACAAGGGATTCACCCCTCCACTTT,CAISDGTRDSPLHF
.,TRBV28,.,TRBJ1-3,TGTGCCAGCAGTTACTCCGGCTCTGGAAACACCATATATTTT,CASSYSGSGNTIYF
.,TRBV11-3,TRBD1,TRBJ2-7,TGTGCCAGCAGCCCAGGGGGACAGGGCACCTACGAGCAGTACTTC,CASSPGGQGTYEQYF
.,TRBV21-1,.,TRBJ2-6,TGTGCCAGCGAAGGCAGGGGAGCCGTCTCTGGGGCCAACGTCCTGACTTTC,CASEGRGAVSGANVLTF
.,TRBV7-9,.,TRBJ2-7,TGTGCCAGCAGCTCCGGGCGGGCCTACGAGCAGTACTTC,CASSSGRAYEQYF
.,TRBV29-1,TRBD2,TRBJ2-1,TGCAGCGTTGTAAGTAGCGGGAGTAGTAGCTCCTACAATGAGCAGTTCTTC,CSVVSSGSSSSYNEQFF
.,TRBV7-3,.,TRBJ1-1,TGTGCCAGCAGCGCCGGGGGGGGGACTGAAGCTTTCTTT,CASSAGGGTEAFF
.,TRBV10-3,.,TRBJ1-2,TGTGCCATCAAAGGGGACTCTAACTATGGCTACACCTTC,CAIKGDSNYGYTF
.,TRBV9,.,TRBJ1-3,TGTGCCAGCAGCATAGAGGCAGGGATCTCTGGAAACACCATATATTTT,CASSIEAGISGNTIYF
.,TRBV28,TRBD1,TRBJ1-2,TGTGCCAGCACCCGGACAGGGATCTATGGCTACACCTTC,CASTRTGIYGYTF
.,TRBV4-1,TRBD1,TRBJ2-5,TGCGCCAGCAGCCAAGATCATGAGCGAAGGGGACAGAGAAGACGGACCCAGTACTTC,CASSQDHERRGQRRRTQYF
.,TRBV6-5,.,TRBJ1-6,TGTGCCAGCAGCCCTGATCGGAGTTCACCCCTCCACTTT,CASSPDRSSPLHF
.,TRBV2,.,TRBJ1-1,TGTGCCAGCAACCTTTATTCCGGGGACACTGAAGCTTTCTTT,CASNLYSGDTEAFF
.,TRBV29-1,.,TRBJ2-5,TGCAGCGTTGGAGGGCAGTTTCAAGGGACCCAGTACTTC,CSVGGQFQGTQYF
.,TRBV7-6,.,TRBJ1-4,TGTGCCAGCAGCTTAGCTACAGCAACTAATGAAAAACTGTTTTTT,CASSLATATNEKLFF
few,TRBV28,.,TRBJ2-7,TGTGCCAGCAGCGTGACAGACTACGAGCAGTACTTC,CASSVTDYEQYF
few,TRBV30,.,TRBJ2-1,TGTGCCTGGAGTGTAGAAGAACAGGCGCGGTTTTATAGCTCCTACAATGAGCAGTTCTTC,CAWSVEEQARFYSSYNEQFF
.,TRBV7-3,.,TRBJ2-1,TGTGCCAGCAGCTCGACGGACAGTCACAATGAGCAGTTCTTC,CASSSTDSHNEQFF
.,TRBV7-2,TRBD2,TRBJ2-3,TGTGCCAGCAGCACCGGACTAGCGGGATCGAGGGTAGATACGCAGTATTTT,CASSTGLAGSRVDTQYF
.,TRBV30,.,TRBJ2-7,TGTGCCTGGAGTTCGCCAGGTTCCTACGAGCAGTACTTC,CAWSSPGSYEQYF
.,TRBV28,.,TRBJ2-2,TGTGCCAGCAGTTTATTTTTAATAACAGGGCGGCTGTTTTTT,CASSLFLITGRLFF
few,TRBV27,.,TRBJ1-1,TGTGCCAGCAGTTTCCGGGGGGTGAACACTGAAGCTTTCTTT,CASSFRGVNTEAFF
.,TRBV28,TRBD2,TRBJ2-1,TGTGCCAGCAGCTCACTGAGGGCGGGAGGTTACAATGAGCAGTTCTTC,CASSSLRAGGYNEQFF
.,TRBV7-2,TRBD1,TRBJ2-1,TGTGCCAGCAGCTTCGGGACAGGGGGCAATGAGCAGTTCTTC,CASSFGTGGNEQFF
.,TRBV5-8,.,TRBJ2-7,TGTGCCAGCAGCTTGGGCGGGTTTACCTACGAGCAGTACTTC,CASSLGGFTYEQYF
.,TRBV4-1,.,TRBJ1-1,TGCGCCAGCAGCCAAGACCCCCCAGGCAGACACCTTTGGAACACTGAAGCTTTCTTT,CASSQDPPGRHLWNTEAFF
.,TRBV7-5,.,TRBJ2-1,TGTGCCAGAAGCTTAGGGGGGGACTTCTCGAGCTCCTACAATGAGCAGTTCTTC,CARSLGGDFSSSYNEQFF
.,TRBV4-3,.,TRBJ1-2,TGCGCCAGCAGCCAATCATTCAGGGATAACTATGGCTACACCTTC,CASSQSFRDNYGYTF
.,TRBV7-9,.,TRBJ2-7,TGTGCCAGCAGCTTAGGGGTAGCGACCTACGAGCAGTACTTC,CASSLGVATYEQYF
.,TRBV30,.,TRBJ2-7,TGTGCCTGGAGCCCGGGGTCTTACTACGAGCAGTACTTC,CAWSPGSYYEQYF
.,TRBV28,.,TRBJ1-1,TGTGCCAGCAGTTCCGGGAAGAAAAGGGCTTTCTTT,CASSSGKKRAFF
.,TRBV28,.,TRBJ1-5,TGTGCCAGCAGTTTGTACTCCGAGGGCAATCAGCCCCAGCATTTT,CASSLYSEGNQPQHF
.,TRBV7-2,TRBD1,TRBJ1-2,TGTGCCAGCAGCCCCCGGACAGGGGGCTACACCTTC,CASSPRTGGYTF
.,TRBV4-3,.,TRBJ2-2,TGCGCCAGCAGCCAAGATACCCGCGCGAACACCGGGGAGCTGTTTTTT,CASSQDTRANTGELFF
.,TRBV15,.,TRBJ1-4,TGTGCCACCAGCAGAGAGTTCTCCTCTTATGAAAAACTGTTTTTT,CATSREFSSYEKLFF
.,TRBV7-3,TRBD1,TRBJ2-1,TGTGCCAGCAGCTTAACCGACAGGGGGAAGGAGCAGTTCTTC,CASSLTDRGKEQFF
.,TRBV5-1,.,TRBJ2-5,TGCGCCAGCAGCTTGGTTGGGGGGGCCGGGGATAAGACCCAGTACTTC,CASSLVGGAGDKTQYF
.,TRBV30,TRBD1,TRBJ1-5,TGTGCCTGGAGCGACAGGGGCAATCAGCCCCAGCATTTT,CAWSDRGNQPQHF